The source of this T cell receptor (beta chain) is a study of blood T cells in healthy people across ages. Sample-barcoded 5' priming and a J-beta primer mix drove a second PCR of about 7 to 12 cycles. TCRdb reanalysed the 5' RACE reads using MiXCR and keeps one entry per CDR3 protein. This sample has around 790,000 distinct CDR3 sequences; around 43% occur once, and the top ten carry under 20%. This CDR3 spans 14 amino acids. Germline V gene data show CDR1 as SQVTM and CDR2 as ANQGSEA. V lost 1 base, J lost 2 bases, and 10 bases lay in between. V usage is TRBV29-1 and J usage is TRBJ2-3; D gene uncertain. Material: blood. The source of this sequence is a man between 60 and 75 years old in good health. The CDR3: CSVEGPLSTDTQYF. CDR3 DNA: TGCAGCGTTGAAGGCCCATTATCCACAGATACGCAGTATTTT.